The 2 T cell receptor beta chains below come from one sample, sequenced in a study of beta chain features in type 1 diabetes. Investigators reverse transcribed all isolated RNA, so they sequenced expressed TCRB transcripts. Sequencing was performed with immunoSEQ multiplex PCR; in TCRdb, only in-frame clones are kept and a portion is missing. The sample holds nearly 250,000 clones; around 68% are singletons and the top ten take about 0.05%. Sequences were obtained from naive CD4+ T cells from blood. Receptors originate from a man aged 25-45 years in good health.

This rearrangement joins TRBV9 to TRBJ1-1; unclear D gene. The CDR3 totals 15 residues. Between the trimmed V and J ends, which lost 0 bases and 1 base, there was a span of 10 bases. CDR1 SGDLS and CDR2 YYNGEE come from the germline V gene. The CDR3 DNA reads as TGTGCCAGCAGCGTAGCCCCCGGGCAGAACACTGAAGCTTTCTTT. Translating gives CASSVAPGQNTEAFF.

V is TRBV30 and J is TRBJ2-7, with a weak D call TRBD1 (6 bases). Trimming left V 0 bases short and J 2 bases short, with 14 bases between. This CDR3 has 15 residues. The germline gives CDR1 GTSNPN, CDR2 SVGIG (reference sequence). The CDR3 DNA follows: TGTGCCTGGAGTGTACCCAGGGGCACCCCCTACGAGCAGTACTTC. Protein product: CAWSVPRGTPYEQYF.